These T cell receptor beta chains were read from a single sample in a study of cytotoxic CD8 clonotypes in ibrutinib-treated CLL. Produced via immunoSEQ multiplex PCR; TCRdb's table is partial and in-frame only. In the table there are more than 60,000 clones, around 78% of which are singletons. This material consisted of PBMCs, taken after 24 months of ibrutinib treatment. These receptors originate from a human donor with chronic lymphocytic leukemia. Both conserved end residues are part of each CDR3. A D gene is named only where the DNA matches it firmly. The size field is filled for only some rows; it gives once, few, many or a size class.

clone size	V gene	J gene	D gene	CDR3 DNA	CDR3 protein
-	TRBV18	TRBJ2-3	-	TGTGCCAGCTCACTCCGACTGGGCACAGATACGCAGTATTTT	CASSLRLGTDTQYF
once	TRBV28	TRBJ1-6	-	TGTGCCAGCACACCACAATATAATTCACCCCTCCACTTT	CASTPQYNSPLHF
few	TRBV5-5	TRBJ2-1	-	TGTGCCAGCAGCTTACTTCAGTCTGGGGAGCAGTTCTTC	CASSLLQSGEQFF
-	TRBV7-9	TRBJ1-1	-	TGTGCCAGCAGCGGGGCGTCTGAAGCTTTCTTT	CASSGASEAFF
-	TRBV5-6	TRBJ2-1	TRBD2	TGTGCCAGCAGCTTGGACCTTGTGGTAGCGGGTTTTTACAATGAGCAGTTCTTC	CASSLDLVVAGFYNEQFF
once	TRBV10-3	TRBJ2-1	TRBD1	TGTGCCATCAGAGAAGGGACAGTCTCCTACAATGAGCAGTTCTTC	CAIREGTVSYNEQFF
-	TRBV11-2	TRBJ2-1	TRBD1	TGTGCCAGCAGCTTGATCCGGGACAGGGACAAAGGTGGCTACAATGAGCAGTTCTTC	CASSLIRDRDKGGYNEQFF
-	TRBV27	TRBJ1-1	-	TGTGCCAGCAAGTGGGCGGAGAACACTGAAGCTTTCTTT	CASKWAENTEAFF
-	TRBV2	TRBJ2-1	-	TGTGCCAGCAGAGCGGACCTGAGCTCCTACAATGAGCAGTTCTTC	CASRADLSSYNEQFF
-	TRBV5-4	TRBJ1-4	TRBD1	TGTGCCAGCAGCTCGGGACAGCAGAATGAAAAACTGTTTTTT	CASSSGQQNEKLFF
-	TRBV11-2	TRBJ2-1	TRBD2	TGTGCCAGCAGCCCCGGGTGGGCGGCGGGAGGAGGCAATGAGCAGTTCTTC	CASSPGWAAGGGNEQFF
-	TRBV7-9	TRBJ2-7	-	TGTGCCAGCAGCTTAGTCCACGAGCAGTACTTC	CASSLVHEQYF
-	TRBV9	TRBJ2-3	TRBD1	TGTGCCAGCAGCGCGACGGGACAGGGGATGAGGACAGATACGCAGTATTTT	CASSATGQGMRTDTQYF
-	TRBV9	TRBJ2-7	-	TGTGCCAGCAGCGTAGGCGGGTACTCCTACGAGCAGTACTTC	CASSVGGYSYEQYF
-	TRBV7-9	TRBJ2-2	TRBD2	TGTGCCAGCAGCTCCGCTAGCGGCACGAACACCGGGGAGCTGTTTTTT	CASSSASGTNTGELFF
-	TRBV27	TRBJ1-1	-	TGTGCCAGCAGATGGGGCCTTCAGAACACTGAAGCTTTCTTT	CASRWGLQNTEAFF
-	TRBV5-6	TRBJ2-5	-	TGTGCCAGCAGCTTGGCCAATAGCGGCCAAGGGACCCAGTACTTC	CASSLANSGQGTQYF
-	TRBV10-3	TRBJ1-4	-	TGTGCCATCAGTGCGAGGGGCCAGGGGGAAAAACTGTTTTTT	CAISARGQGEKLFF
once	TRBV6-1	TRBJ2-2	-	TGTGCCAGCAGGGGGGTCCCGAACACCGGGGAGCTGTTTTTT	CASRGVPNTGELFF
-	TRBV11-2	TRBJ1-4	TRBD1	TGTGCCAGCAGCCGACAGGGGCGAATGGAAGAAAAACTGTTTTTT	CASSRQGRMEEKLFF
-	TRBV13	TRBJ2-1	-	TGTGCCAGCAGCTTAGTCGCGGGGACGAAGTTCTTC	CASSLVAGTKFF
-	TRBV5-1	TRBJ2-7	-	TGCGCCAGCAGCTTGGGAGGTCCCTACGAGCAGTACTTC	CASSLGGPYEQYF
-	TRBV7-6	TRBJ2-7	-	TGTGCCAGCAGTCCAGGTCAGGGAAGCGGGTACGAGCAGTACTTC	CASSPGQGSGYEQYF
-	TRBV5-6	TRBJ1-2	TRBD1	TGTGCCAGCAGCTGGGGGGCTGGACAGGGGAATGGCTACACCTTC	CASSWGAGQGNGYTF
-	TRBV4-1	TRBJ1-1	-	TGCGCCAGCAGCCAAGCCACACAAAACACTGAAGCTTTCTTT	CASSQATQNTEAFF
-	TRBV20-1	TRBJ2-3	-	TGCAGTGCTAGATTACGATTTACGCAGTATTTT	CSARLRFTQYF
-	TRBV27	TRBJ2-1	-	TGTGCCAGCAGTCCACCTAGGGGGGGGTCGGATGAGCAGTTCTTC	CASSPPRGGSDEQFF
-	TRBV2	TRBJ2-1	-	TGTGCCAGTATGGCTAGGAATGAGCAGTTCTTC	CASMARNEQFF
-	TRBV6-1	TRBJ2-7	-	TGTGCCAGCACCCTTAACTACAGGGGCGGGAACGAGCAGTACTTC	CASTLNYRGGNEQYF
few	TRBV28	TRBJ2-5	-	TGTGCCAGCACGTGGGGAAGGGGGGAGACCCAGTACTTC	CASTWGRGETQYF
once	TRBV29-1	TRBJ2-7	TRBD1	TGCAGCGTTGACAGGGGGCACGAGCAGTACTTC	CSVDRGHEQYF
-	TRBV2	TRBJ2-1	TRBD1	TGTGCCATCAACCGGGACAGGGAGGCTGTGGATGAGCAGTTCTTC	CAINRDREAVDEQFF
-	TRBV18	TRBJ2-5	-	TGTGCCAGCTCACCATGGTTAGGAAAGGGGCGAGAGACCCAGTACTTC	CASSPWLGKGRETQYF
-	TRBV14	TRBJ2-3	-	TGTGCCAGCAGCCAAGGGTTAGGGGAGACGCACCATACGCAGTATTTT	CASSQGLGETHHTQYF
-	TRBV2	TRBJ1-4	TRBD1	TGTGCCAGCAGTGAAGTCGGGACAGACAATGAAAAACTGTTTTTT	CASSEVGTDNEKLFF
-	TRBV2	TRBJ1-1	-	TGTGCCAGCAGTGAAGAACGCAACACTGAAGCTTTCTTT	CASSEERNTEAFF
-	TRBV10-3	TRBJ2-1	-	TGTGCCATCAGTTCTGGGTACAATGAGCAGTTCTTC	CAISSGYNEQFF
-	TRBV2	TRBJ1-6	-	TGTGCCAGCAGTGTTTCGGGGGTCGATAATTCACCCCTCCACTTT	CASSVSGVDNSPLHF
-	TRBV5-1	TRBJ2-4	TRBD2	TGCGCCAGCAGCTTGGCAGGGACTAGCGGGGGCAACATTCAGTACTTC	CASSLAGTSGGNIQYF
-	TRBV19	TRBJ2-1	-	TGTGCCAGTAGTATAAAACTAGCCATGAGCCCCAGTGAGCAGTTCTTC	CASSIKLAMSPSEQFF
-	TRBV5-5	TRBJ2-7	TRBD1	TGTGCCAGCAGCTTGGCCGGTACAGGGGGCGCCTACGAGCAGTACTTC	CASSLAGTGGAYEQYF
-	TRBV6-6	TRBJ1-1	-	TGTGCCAGCAGTTACTTAGGCCGGCCTGAAGCTTTCTTT	CASSYLGRPEAFF
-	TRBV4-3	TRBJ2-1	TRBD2	TGCGCCAGCAGCCAGACTAGCGGGGGCCTCAATGAGCAGTTCTTC	CASSQTSGGLNEQFF
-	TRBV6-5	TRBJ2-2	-	TGTGCCAGCAGTTACTCGAGTAGGGGGTCGGTCGGGGAGCTGTTTTTT	CASSYSSRGSVGELFF
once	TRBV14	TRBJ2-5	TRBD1	TGTGCCAGCAGCCAAGATCTCAGGGGGAACCAGTACTTC	CASSQDLRGNQYF
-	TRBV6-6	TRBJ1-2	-	TGTGCCAGCAGTCACTTAAGTGGACAGTATGGCTACACCTTC	CASSHLSGQYGYTF
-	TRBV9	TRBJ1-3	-	TGTGCCAGCAGCGTAGAAGAGGGCCTCTCTGGAAACACCATATATTTT	CASSVEEGLSGNTIYF
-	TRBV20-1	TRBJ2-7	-	TGCAGTGCTCGGACGGGCTACGAGCAGTACTTC	CSARTGYEQYF
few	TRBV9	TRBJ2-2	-	TGTGCCAGCAGCTTTTGGGACGCGAACACCGGGGAGCTGTTTTTT	CASSFWDANTGELFF
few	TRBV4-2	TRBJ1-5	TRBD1	TGTGCCAGCAGCCAAGAGGACAGGGGAATTAATCAGCCCCAGCATTTT	CASSQEDRGINQPQHF
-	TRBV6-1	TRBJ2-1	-	TGTGCCAGCAGTGAAGCGTCGACCCTCTTC	CASSEASTLF
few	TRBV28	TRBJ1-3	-	TGTGCCAGCAGTTTATTATCGGGAAACACCATATATTTT	CASSLLSGNTIYF
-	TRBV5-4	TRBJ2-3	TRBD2	TGTGCCAGCAGCTCGAAAACTAGCGGGGGCACAGATACGCAGTATTTT	CASSSKTSGGTDTQYF
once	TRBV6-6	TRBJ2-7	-	TGTGCCAGCAGTTCGTCTAGCGCAACCTACGAGCAGTACTTC	CASSSSSATYEQYF
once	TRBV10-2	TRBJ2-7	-	TGCGCCAGCAGCGGGGGCTACGAGCAGTACTTC	CASSGGYEQYF